These T cell receptor beta chains were read from a single sample in a study of blood T cell repertoires in COVID-19. Using immunoSEQ multiplex PCR, the repertoire was profiled, and TCRdb retains in-frame clones only, with some absent. The sample yields roughly 230,000 clones, approximately 81% seen once. Sequencing input: peripheral blood. These receptors were obtained from an elderly woman with acute or convalescent COVID-19. The CDR3 runs from the conserved cysteine through the conserved F or W. D genes are given only for firm matches. The size field is filled for only some rows; it gives once, few, many or a size class.

j_gene | abundance | d_gene | v_gene | CDR3aa | CDR3nt
TRBJ2-1 | - | TRBD2 | TRBV5-1 | CASSSTSGVYNEQFF | TGCGCCAGCAGCTCCACTAGCGGGGTCTACAATGAGCAGTTCTTC
TRBJ1-2 | - | TRBD1 | TRBV11-2 | CASSSGQGGYGYTF | TGTGCCAGCAGCTCCGGACAGGGCGGCTATGGCTACACCTTC
TRBJ2-6 | - | TRBD1 | TRBV4-2 | CASSQRTGGSGANVLTF | TGTGCCAGCAGCCAAAGGACAGGGGGGTCTGGGGCCAACGTCCTGACTTTC
TRBJ1-1 | once | - | TRBV10-3 | CAITGVPGGTEAFF | TGTGCCATCACGGGTGTTCCGGGGGGCACTGAAGCTTTCTTT
TRBJ1-4 | once | - | TRBV2 | CASSAAVGPGKLFF | TGTGCCAGCAGCGCCGCCGTGGGGCCGGGAAAACTGTTTTTT
TRBJ2-1 | - | TRBD1 | TRBV12-5 | CASGLVRAGQAYNEQFF | TGTGCTAGTGGTTTGGTACGGGCGGGACAGGCCTACAATGAGCAGTTCTTC
TRBJ2-7 | - | - | TRBV3-1/TRBV3-2 | CASSPSTLYEQYF | TGTGCCAGCAGCCCCTCCACTCTCTACGAGCAGTACTTC
TRBJ2-3 | - | - | TRBV28 | CASSLMRGSTDTQYF | TGTGCCAGCAGTTTAATGCGGGGAAGCACAGATACGCAGTATTTT
TRBJ1-4 | - | - | TRBV15 | CATSRDNSRDEKLFF | TGTGCCACCAGCAGAGATAACTCCAGGGATGAAAAACTGTTTTTT
TRBJ1-2 | - | - | TRBV19 | CASSIADYGYTF | TGTGCCAGTAGTATAGCCGACTATGGCTACACCTTC
TRBJ1-2 | - | TRBD1 | TRBV27 | CASSLFRDRGGYTF | TGTGCCAGCAGTTTATTCCGGGACAGGGGTGGCTACACCTTC
TRBJ1-6 | - | TRBD1 | TRBV29-1 | CSVEDRPNSPLHF | TGCAGCGTGGAGGACAGGCCTAATTCACCCCTCCACTTT
TRBJ2-3 | - | TRBD2 | TRBV6-2/TRBV6-3 | CASSRSGATDTQYF | TGTGCCAGCAGTCGTAGCGGGGCCACAGATACGCAGTATTTT
TRBJ2-7 | - | TRBD2 | TRBV19 | CASGTSGTYEQYF | TGTGCCAGTGGGACTAGCGGTACCTACGAGCAGTACTTC
TRBJ2-7 | few | - | TRBV6-5 | CASSYLGGYEQYF | TGTGCCAGCAGTTATTTAGGGGGCTACGAGCAGTACTTC
TRBJ2-1 | - | TRBD1 | TRBV2 | CASSGTGVNEQFF | TGTGCCAGCTCCGGGACAGGGGTTAATGAGCAGTTCTTC
TRBJ1-5 | - | - | TRBV18 | CASSPAVSGVSQPQHF | TGTGCCAGCTCACCGGCGGTCAGCGGAGTTAGTCAGCCCCAGCATTTT
TRBJ2-5 | once | TRBD2 | TRBV3-1/TRBV3-2 | CASSLGTSGVETQYF | TGTGCCAGCAGCCTGGGGACTAGCGGGGTAGAGACCCAGTACTTC
TRBJ1-2 | once | TRBD1 | TRBV30 | CAWRGDRGRRGYTF | TGTGCCTGGCGGGGGGACAGGGGGCGCAGGGGCTACACCTTC
TRBJ2-3 | - | TRBD1 | TRBV11-2 | CASSRTGGDTDTQYF | TGTGCCAGCAGCCGGACAGGGGGAGATACAGATACGCAGTATTTT
TRBJ2-5 | - | - | TRBV11-3 | CASSLNKRQNYGETQYF | TGTGCCAGCAGCTTAAATAAGCGACAGAATTACGGCGAGACCCAGTACTTC
TRBJ2-7 | - | TRBD2 | TRBV6-5 | CASNAGGVNEQYF | TGTGCCAGCAACGCTGGGGGGGTAAACGAGCAGTACTTC
TRBJ1-1 | few | - | TRBV5-6 | CASSLGFMNTEAFF | TGTGCCAGCAGCTTGGGTTTTATGAACACTGAAGCTTTCTTT
TRBJ2-3 | - | - | TRBV27 | CASWRAGSSTDTQYF | TGTGCCAGCTGGCGGGCGGGAAGTAGCACAGATACGCAGTATTTT
TRBJ2-5 | - | TRBD1 | TRBV5-5 | CASSFTHKGRGNQETQYF | TGTGCCAGCAGCTTTACGCACAAAGGCAGGGGGAACCAAGAGACCCAGTACTTC
TRBJ2-1 | - | TRBD1 | TRBV6-1 | CASSEVRTGTGDEQFF | TGTGCCAGCAGTGAAGTCCGGACAGGAACCGGAGATGAGCAGTTCTTC
TRBJ2-7 | - | TRBD2 | TRBV10-3 | CAIREGLAGVYEQYF | TGTGCCATCAGGGAGGGACTAGCGGGAGTTTACGAGCAGTACTTC
TRBJ2-2 | - | TRBD1 | TRBV5-1 | CASSSGQGGTGELFF | TGCGCCAGCAGCTCGGGACAGGGTGGCACCGGGGAGCTGTTTTTT
TRBJ1-2 | few | - | TRBV7-9 | CASSLAREKGYTF | TGTGCCAGCAGCTTAGCCAGGGAAAAAGGCTACACCTTC
TRBJ1-1 | - | - | TRBV27 | CASSLLWGTEEVAEAFF | TGTGCCAGCAGTTTATTGTGGGGTACCGAGGAGGTGGCTGAAGCTTTCTTT
TRBJ1-4 | - | - | TRBV2 | CASSESQRATNEKLFF | TGTGCCAGCAGTGAATCCCAGCGTGCAACTAATGAAAAACTGTTTTTT
TRBJ2-5 | - | - | TRBV28 | CASSPVTGQETQYF | TGTGCCAGCAGTCCCGTCACGGGGCAAGAGACCCAGTACTTC
TRBJ1-1 | - | - | TRBV7-9 | CASSFIRGLAFF | TGTGCCAGCAGCTTCATAAGGGGGTTAGCTTTCTTT
TRBJ2-7 | - | - | TRBV18 | CASSPPNLSGGEGEQYF | TGTGCCAGCTCACCACCTAATCTCTCGGGGGGCGAAGGCGAGCAGTACTTC
TRBJ2-7 | - | TRBD1 | TRBV27 | CASSLGDRLYEQYF | TGTGCCAGCAGTTTAGGGGACAGGCTCTACGAGCAGTACTTC
TRBJ2-2 | - | - | TRBV2 | CASSAGRNTGELFF | TGTGCCAGCAGTGCCGGGAGGAACACCGGGGAGCTGTTTTTT
TRBJ2-1 | once | TRBD2 | TRBV24-1 | CATSDFGSGGPNEQFF | TGTGCCACCAGTGATTTTGGTAGCGGGGGGCCCAATGAGCAGTTCTTC
TRBJ1-3 | - | TRBD1 | TRBV11-2 | CASSLGTGSLSGNTIYF | TGTGCCAGCAGCCTAGGGACAGGGTCACTCTCTGGAAACACCATATATTTT
TRBJ1-1 | - | TRBD1 | TRBV18 | CASSPRAATQGDTEAFF | TGTGCCAGCTCACCACGGGCAGCTACACAGGGGGACACTGAAGCTTTCTTT
TRBJ2-7 | - | - | TRBV7-9 | CASSLEAGAEQYF | TGTGCCAGCAGCTTAGAGGCGGGGGCCGAGCAGTACTTC
TRBJ2-1 | - | TRBD2 | TRBV27 | CASSLLADSYNEQFF | TGTGCCAGCAGTTTACTAGCGGACTCATACAATGAGCAGTTCTTC
TRBJ2-4 | - | - | TRBV6-1 | CASSDGVTTEEYF | TGTGCCAGCAGTGACGGGGTGACAACCGAGGAGTACTTC
TRBJ2-7 | - | - | TRBV7-8 | CASSIGAGAPREQYF | TGTGCCAGCAGCATCGGGGCGGGGGCGCCCCGCGAGCAGTACTTC
TRBJ1-1 | - | TRBD1 | TRBV4-1 | CASSQEHPGGPMNTEAFF | TGCGCCAGCAGCCAAGAACATCCAGGGGGTCCAATGAACACTGAAGCTTTCTTT